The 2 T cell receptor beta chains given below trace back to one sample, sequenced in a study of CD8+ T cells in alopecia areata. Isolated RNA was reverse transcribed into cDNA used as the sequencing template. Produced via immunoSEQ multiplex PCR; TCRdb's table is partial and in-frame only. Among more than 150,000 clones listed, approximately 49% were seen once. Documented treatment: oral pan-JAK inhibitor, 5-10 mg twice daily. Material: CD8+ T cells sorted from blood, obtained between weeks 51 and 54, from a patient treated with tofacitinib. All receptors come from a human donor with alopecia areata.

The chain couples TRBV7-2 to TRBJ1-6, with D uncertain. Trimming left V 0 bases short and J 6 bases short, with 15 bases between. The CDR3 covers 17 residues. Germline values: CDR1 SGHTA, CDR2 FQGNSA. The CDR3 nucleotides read TGTGCCAGCAGCTTAGCCCCCAGGATTCGGCCTAATTCACCCCTCCACTTT. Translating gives CASSLAPRIRPNSPLHF.

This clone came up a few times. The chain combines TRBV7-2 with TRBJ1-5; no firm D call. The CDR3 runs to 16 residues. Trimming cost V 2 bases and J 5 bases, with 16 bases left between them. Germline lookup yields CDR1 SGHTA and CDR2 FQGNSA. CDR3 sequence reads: CASSLTLGIEDQPQHF. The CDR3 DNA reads TGTGCCAGCAGCTTAACCCTAGGGATTGAGGATCAGCCCCAGCATTTT.